This section outlines one T cell receptor (beta chain) sequence together with its context. The clone's antigen remains unknown. No base-level quality is on record; no much larger clone is a single base apart. This entry comes from a study of CD8 T cells in ankylosing spondylitis (dated by TCRdb to 2017 to 2019). Study-level background: To find TCR variants linked to disease, the study profiled T cell receptor beta repertoires in ankylosing spondylitis patients and healthy donors. In total, the full study cohort was made up of 95 to 110 healthy donors and 25 or so ankylosing spondylitis patients. Peripheral blood samples were taken, and synovial fluid was additionally collected from ankylosing spondylitis patients.

Summary of the overall study and its limitations: Some of the motif variants had been reported before in the synovial fluid and blood of reactive arthritis patients, a finding that suggests common disease-initiation mechanisms. Blood from ankylosing spondylitis patients appeared to be characterized by a TCR beta motif made up of under ten highly homologous amino acid variants. A CD8+ phenotype was shown by the disease-linked clones, which were found at relatively low frequencies in peripheral blood. The disease-linked clones were reported to be significantly enriched in matched synovial fluid samples from ankylosing spondylitis patients.

These reads were obtained on an Illumina HiSeq 2500. TCR beta libraries were prepared by quantitative 5'-RACE with molecular barcodes. The study's processing was this. A new computational method based on a probabilistic model of VDJ rearrangement was used to identify disease-linked TCR variants. TCRdb handled the public reads itself, with Q25 trimming in fastp and clone calling in MiXCR, and kept productive beta chains. One record per CDR3 amino acid sequence lists the most common genes and DNA. These V and J calls originate from TCRdb's pipeline instead of the authors' own analysis. This sample gives around 140,000 distinct CDR3 sequences in total; over 15% of them show up just once. Clones ranked in the top ten supply 25% to 40% of the sample. Counted from cysteine to phenylalanine, this CDR3 has 17 amino acids. CDR3 DNA only is kept here, 51 bases in frame from base 1. CDR1 and CDR2, looked up from the germline V gene, are SGHVS and FQNEAQ. Clipping removes 5 bases from V and 1 base from J, with 9 as the unmatched junction base count.

This TCR derives from a male donor with ankylosing spondylitis. The chain joins TRBV7-8 to TRBJ1-5, with 9 bases in between that match TRBD1. Sequencing used blood, either unsorted or a sorted T cell fraction (not recorded which). The nucleotide sequence is TGTGCCAGCAGCGCTACATTGGGACAGGGAAGCAATCAGCCCCAGCATTTT. Its product reads: CASSATLGQGSNQPQHF.